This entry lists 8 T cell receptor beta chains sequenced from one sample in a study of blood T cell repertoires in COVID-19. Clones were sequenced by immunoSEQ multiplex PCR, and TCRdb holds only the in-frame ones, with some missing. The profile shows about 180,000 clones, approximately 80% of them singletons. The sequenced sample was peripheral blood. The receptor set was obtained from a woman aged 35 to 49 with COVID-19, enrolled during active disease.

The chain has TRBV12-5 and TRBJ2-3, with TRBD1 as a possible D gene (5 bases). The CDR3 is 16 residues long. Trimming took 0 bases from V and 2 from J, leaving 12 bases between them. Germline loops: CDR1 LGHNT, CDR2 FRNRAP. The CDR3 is CASGLVRQYPTDTQYF. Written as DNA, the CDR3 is TGTGCTAGTGGTTTGGTCCGACAGTATCCCACAGATACGCAGTATTTT.

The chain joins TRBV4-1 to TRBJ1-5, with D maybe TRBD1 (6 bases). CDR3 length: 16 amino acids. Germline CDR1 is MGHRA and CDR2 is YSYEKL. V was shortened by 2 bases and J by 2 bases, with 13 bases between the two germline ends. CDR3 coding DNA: TGCGCCAGCAGCCAACTTGACAGGTTCGGCAATCAGCCCCAGCATTTT. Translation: CASSQLDRFGNQPQHF.

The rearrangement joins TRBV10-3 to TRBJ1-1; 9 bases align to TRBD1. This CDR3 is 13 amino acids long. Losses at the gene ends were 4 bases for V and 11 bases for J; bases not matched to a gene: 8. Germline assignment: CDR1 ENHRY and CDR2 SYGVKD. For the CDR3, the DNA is TGTGCCATCAGTGGACAGGGGGAATTTGGGGCTTTCTTT. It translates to CAISGQGEFGAFF.

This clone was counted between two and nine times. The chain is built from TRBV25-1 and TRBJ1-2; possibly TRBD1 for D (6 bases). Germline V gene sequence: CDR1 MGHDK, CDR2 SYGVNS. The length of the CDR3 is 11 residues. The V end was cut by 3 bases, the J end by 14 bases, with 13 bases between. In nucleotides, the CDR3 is TGTGCCAGCAGTGACTCCTACAGGGCTACCTTC. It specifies CASSDSYRATF.

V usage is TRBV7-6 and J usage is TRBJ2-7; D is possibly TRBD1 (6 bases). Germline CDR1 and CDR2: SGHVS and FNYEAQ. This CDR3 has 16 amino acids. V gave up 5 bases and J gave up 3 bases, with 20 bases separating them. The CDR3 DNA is TGTGCCAGCAGCCGACTGGTTAACAGGGCCGACTACGAGCAGTACTTC. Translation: CASSRLVNRADYEQYF. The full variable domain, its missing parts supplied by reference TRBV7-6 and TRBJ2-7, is GAGVSQSPRYKVTKRGQDVALRCDPISGHVSLYWYRQALGQGPEFLTYFNYEAQQDKSGLPNDRFSAERPEGSISTLTIQRTEQRDSAMYRCASSRLVNRADYEQYFGPGTRLTVT.

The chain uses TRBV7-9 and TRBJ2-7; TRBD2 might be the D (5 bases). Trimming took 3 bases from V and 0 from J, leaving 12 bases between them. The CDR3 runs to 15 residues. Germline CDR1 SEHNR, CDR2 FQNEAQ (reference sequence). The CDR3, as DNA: TGTGCCAGCAGCTTCGTTAATCGGGGCTCCTACGAGCAGTACTTC. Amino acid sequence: CASSFVNRGSYEQYF. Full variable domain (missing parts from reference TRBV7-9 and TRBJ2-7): DTGVSQNPRHKITKRGQNVTFRCDPISEHNRLYWYRQTLGQGPEFLTYFQNEAQLEKSRLLSDRFSAERPKGSFSTLEIQRTEQGDSAMYLCASSFVNRGSYEQYFGPGTRLTVT.

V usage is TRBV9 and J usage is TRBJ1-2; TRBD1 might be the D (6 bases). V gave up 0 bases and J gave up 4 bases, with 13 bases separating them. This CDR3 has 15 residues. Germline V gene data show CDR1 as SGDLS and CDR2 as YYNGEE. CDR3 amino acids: CASSVALRQVYGYTF. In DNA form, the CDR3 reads TGTGCCAGCAGCGTAGCTCTTCGACAGGTCTATGGCTACACCTTC.

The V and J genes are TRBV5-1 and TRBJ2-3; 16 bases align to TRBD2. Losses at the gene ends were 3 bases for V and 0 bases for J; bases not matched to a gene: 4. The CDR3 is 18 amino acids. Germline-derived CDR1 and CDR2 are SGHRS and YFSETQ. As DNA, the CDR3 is TGCGCCAGCAGCTCGGGACTAGCGGGGGGGCATAGCACAGATACGCAGTATTTT. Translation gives CASSSGLAGGHSTDTQYF.